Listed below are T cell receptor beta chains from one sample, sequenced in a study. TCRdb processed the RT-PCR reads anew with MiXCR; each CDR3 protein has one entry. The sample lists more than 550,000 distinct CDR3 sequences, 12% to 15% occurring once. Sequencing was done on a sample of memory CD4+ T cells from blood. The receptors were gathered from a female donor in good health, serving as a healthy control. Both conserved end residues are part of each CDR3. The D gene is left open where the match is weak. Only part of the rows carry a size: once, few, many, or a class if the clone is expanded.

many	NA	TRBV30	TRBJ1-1	TGTGCCTGGGCCCAAGGAGGCGCTGAAGCTTTCTTT	CAWAQGGAEAFF
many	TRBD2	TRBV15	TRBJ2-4	TGTGCCACCAGCAGAGATGGGATAGCGGGAGAGGGAAACATTCAGTACTTC	CATSRDGIAGEGNIQYF
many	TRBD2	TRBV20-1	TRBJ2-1	TGCAGTGCCCCACCTGGCGGGAGCTCCTACAATGAGCAGTTCTTC	CSAPPGGSSYNEQFF
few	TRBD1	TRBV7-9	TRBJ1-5	TGTGCCAGCAGCCGGGACAGGGAATATCAGCCCCAGCATTTT	CASSRDREYQPQHF
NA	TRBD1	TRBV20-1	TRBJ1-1	TGCAGTGCTACTTACAGGGGAGGGGTTAGGAACACTGAAGCTTTCTTT	CSATYRGGVRNTEAFF
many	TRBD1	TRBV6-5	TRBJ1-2	TGTGCCAGCAGTCGTACAGGGGAGGATTATGGCTACACCTTC	CASSRTGEDYGYTF
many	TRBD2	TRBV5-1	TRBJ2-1	TGCGCCAGCAGCAAACTGCTAGCGGACGGTTACAATGAGCAGTTCTTC	CASSKLLADGYNEQFF
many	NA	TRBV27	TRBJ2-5	TGTGCCAGCAGCCCAACCCTGGGGACCCAGTACTTC	CASSPTLGTQYF
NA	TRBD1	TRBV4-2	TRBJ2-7	TGTGCCAGCAGCCAAGATGTAGGACAGGTCTACGAGCAGTACTTC	CASSQDVGQVYEQYF
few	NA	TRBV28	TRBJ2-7	TGTGCCAGCAGGGGAATTGACAGGAGTAGCTACGAGCAGTACTTC	CASRGIDRSSYEQYF
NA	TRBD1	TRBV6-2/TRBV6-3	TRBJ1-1	TGTGCCAGCAGCCCGTACAGGGGGCACGACACTGAAGCTTTCTTT	CASSPYRGHDTEAFF
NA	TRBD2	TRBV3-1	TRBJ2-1	TGTGCCAGCAGCCCTAGCGGGAGGGCCGGTGAGCAGTTCTTC	CASSPSGRAGEQFF
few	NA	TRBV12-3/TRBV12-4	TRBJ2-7	TGTGCCAGCGCATACCGGGCAGCCAGGGAGCAGTACTTC	CASAYRAAREQYF
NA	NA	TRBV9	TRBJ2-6	TGTGCCAGCAGCGTAGGATGGTCGGGGGCCAACGTCCTGACTTTC	CASSVGWSGANVLTF
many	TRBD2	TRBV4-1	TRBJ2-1	TGCGCCAGCAGCCAAGGGACTAGCGATGACAATGAGCAGTTCTTC	CASSQGTSDDNEQFF
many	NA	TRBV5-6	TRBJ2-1	TGTGCCAGCAGCGCAGTCAATGAGCAGTTCTTC	CASSAVNEQFF
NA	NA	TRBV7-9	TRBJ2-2	TGTGCCAGCAGCTGGACGATTAACACCGGGGAGCTGTTTTTT	CASSWTINTGELFF
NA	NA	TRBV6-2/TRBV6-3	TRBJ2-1	TGTGCCAGTACTCGAACAGGGAGCAATGAGCAGTTCTTC	CASTRTGSNEQFF
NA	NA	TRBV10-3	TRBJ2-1	TGTGCCATCAGTGAGCGAAGAGATGAGCAGTTCTTC	CAISERRDEQFF
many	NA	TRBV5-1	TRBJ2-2	TGCGCCAGCCGGGACGCCTTGAACACCGGGGAGCTGTTTTTT	CASRDALNTGELFF
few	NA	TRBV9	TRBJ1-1	TGTGCCAGCAGCGTAGGACTCCAGAACACTGAAGCTTTCTTT	CASSVGLQNTEAFF
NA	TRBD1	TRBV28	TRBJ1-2	TGTGCCAGCATCCCGGTGGGTACAGGGGGCGCGGAGGGCTATGGCTACACCTTC	CASIPVGTGGAEGYGYTF
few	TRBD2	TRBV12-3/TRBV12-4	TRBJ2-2	TGTGCCAGCAGTCGCACCCCGGGGGGGCTCACCGGGGAGCTGTTTTTT	CASSRTPGGLTGELFF
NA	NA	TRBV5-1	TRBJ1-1	TGCGCCAGCAGCTCCCCCGTTTCGGGGAACACTGAAGCTTTCTTT	CASSSPVSGNTEAFF
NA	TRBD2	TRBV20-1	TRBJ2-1	TGCAGTGGAGGGATTTCTGCTAGCGGGATCGATGAGCAGTTCTTC	CSGGISASGIDEQFF
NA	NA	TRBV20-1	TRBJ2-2	TGCAGTGCTAGAGGCCTAGCCCACCTCAAACAGGGACGGAAGAACACCGGGGAGCTGTTTTTT	CSARGLAHLKQGRKNTGELFF
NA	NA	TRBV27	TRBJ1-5	TGTGCCAGCAGCGACCCATATAGCAATCAGCCCCAGCATTTT	CASSDPYSNQPQHF
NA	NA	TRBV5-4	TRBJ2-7	TGTGCCAGCAGCTTAGGAGGGGAAACCGCCTACGAGCAGTACTTC	CASSLGGETAYEQYF
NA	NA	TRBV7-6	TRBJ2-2	TGTGCCAGCAGCTTGCTACAGGGTACGGGGGAGCTGTTTTTT	CASSLLQGTGELFF
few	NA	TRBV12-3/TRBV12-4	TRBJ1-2	TGTGCCAGCAGTTACCGGCAGAGAGGGATATATGGCTACACCTTC	CASSYRQRGIYGYTF
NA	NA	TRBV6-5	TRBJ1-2	TGTGCCAGCAGTTACTCGGCCCCCTCTCAGGGTCATGGCTACACCTTC	CASSYSAPSQGHGYTF
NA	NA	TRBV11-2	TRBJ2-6	TGTGCCAGCAGCTTCGCAGGTTCCCTCTCTGGGGCCAACGTCCTGACTTTC	CASSFAGSLSGANVLTF
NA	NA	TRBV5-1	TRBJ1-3	TGCGCCAGCAGCTTTGAGTTCTCTGGAAACACCATATATTTT	CASSFEFSGNTIYF
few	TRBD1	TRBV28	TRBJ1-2	TGTGCCAGCAGTGCCTCAGGGGGCAGTGGCTATGGCTACACCTTC	CASSASGGSGYGYTF
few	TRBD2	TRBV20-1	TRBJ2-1	TGCAGTGCTAGCCCACCTAGCGGGAGCGGGAATGAGCAGTTCTTC	CSASPPSGSGNEQFF
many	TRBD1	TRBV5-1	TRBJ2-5	TGCGCCAGCAGCATTAGGGGACAGGGGCTGTTGGAGACCCAGTACTTC	CASSIRGQGLLETQYF
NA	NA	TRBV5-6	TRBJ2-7	TGTGCCAGCAGCCCGTTCCTAGTACGTGACTACGAGCAGTACTTC	CASSPFLVRDYEQYF
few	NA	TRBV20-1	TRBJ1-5	TGCAGTGCTGGCGACGTAAATCAGCCCCAGCATTTT	CSAGDVNQPQHF
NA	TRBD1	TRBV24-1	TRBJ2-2	TGTGCCACCAGTGGCCAGACCGGGACAGGGATCACCGGGGAGCTGTTTTTT	CATSGQTGTGITGELFF
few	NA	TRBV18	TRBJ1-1	TGTGCCAGCTCACCACTGGCGGAATGGAACACTGAAGCTTTCTTT	CASSPLAEWNTEAFF